This T cell receptor beta chain was identified during a study of brain T cells in children with intractable seizures. The CDR3 contains 15 residues. Looked up from germline, CDR1 is MGHRA and CDR2 is YSYEKL. With V trimmed by 1 base and J by 4 bases, 2 bases remained unmatched. This table comes from immunoSEQ multiplex PCR, and its TCRdb copy is limited to in-frame clones, with some not included. The data hold approximately 330,000 clones, with 93% observed a single time. This sample's time point: blood from clinic visit 5 months post-surgery; TSC patient then seizure free. This chain connects TRBV4-1 to TRBJ2-1; 9 nucleotides line up with TRBD2. The receptor was derived from a boy under three years old with tuberous sclerosis and intractable seizures. The source was peripheral blood, collected around 5 months after surgery. CDR3: CASSQGREGYNEQFF. The CDR3, as DNA: TGCGCCAGCAGCCAAGGGCGGGAGGGGTACAATGAGCAGTTCTTC.